Listed below are T cell receptor beta chains from one sample, sequenced in a study of graft-versus-host responses after intestinal transplantation. Assay: immunoSEQ multiplex PCR; the TCRdb copy retains only in-frame clones and omits some. Among 90,000 to 120,000 clones listed, about 87% were seen once. These receptors' antigens are unknown. The sequencing here drew on unstimulated CD4+ T cells sorted from spleen or lymph node cells, taken before transplant. Every receptor here comes from a human donor who was the organ donor for an intestinal transplant. The CDR3 runs from the conserved cysteine through the conserved F or W.

V gene	J gene	CDR3 protein
TRBV7-2	TRBJ1-1	CASSLTAGNTEAFF
TRBV5-1	TRBJ1-1	CASSFSDRRTEAFF
TRBV27	TRBJ2-1	CASSLQGLGSLQQFF
TRBV5-1	-	CASSRSSGAQGYEQYF
TRBV5-5	TRBJ2-7	CASSPTGAGVVYEQYF
TRBV5-1	TRBJ2-5	CASSFYRGRQETQYF
TRBV7-2	TRBJ1-4	CASSPDRAEKLFF
TRBV7-3	TRBJ2-1	CASSLSGGSSSFQGEQFF
TRBV19	TRBJ1-1	CASRTSRTGNTEAFF
TRBV2	TRBJ1-5	CASGIDGHNQPQHF
TRBV10-2	TRBJ2-6	CASSERRGNSGANVLTF
TRBV5-4	TRBJ2-5	CAIMGGRGYQETQYF
TRBV4-1	TRBJ2-6	CASSRAGSGANVLTF
TRBV9	TRBJ2-5	CASSVAGHTQETQYF
TRBV6-6	TRBJ2-5	CASSARGGGRRETQYF
TRBV27	TRBJ2-3	CASSLKRDTDTQYF
TRBV18	TRBJ1-4	CASSPPSRGRDEKLFF
TRBV5-1	TRBJ2-7	CASSSGTSGRGYEQYF
TRBV5-4	TRBJ2-3	CASSRDSPILSTDTQYF
TRBV11-2	TRBJ2-7	CASSVDRRYEQYF
TRBV29-1	TRBJ2-7	CSVVGQVNEQYF
TRBV7-9	TRBJ1-1	CASSSSDVGHTEAFF
TRBV30	TRBJ2-7	CAWSVPVSGRQKQYF
TRBV5-1	TRBJ2-7	CASRQGAQPTYEQYF
TRBV11-2	TRBJ2-7	CASSLSRLPYEQYF
TRBV30	TRBJ1-1	CAWSKTPNTEAFF
TRBV6-5	TRBJ1-6	CASIPGLGYNSPLHF
TRBV5-4	TRBJ1-2	CASTRQGADYGYTF
TRBV5-1	TRBJ1-2	CASSLGPPENYGYTF
TRBV5-4	TRBJ2-5	CASSFRNQETQYF
TRBV10-3	TRBJ2-7	CAIMSGLGTYEQYF
TRBV6-1	TRBJ2-3	CAISNPGRTTDTQYF
TRBV6-6	TRBJ2-2	CASRGSGELFF
TRBV23-1	TRBJ1-6	CASSPPKTGYNSPLHF
TRBV5-8	TRBJ2-5	CASSWNERETQYF
TRBV6-6	TRBJ2-7	CASRSGQGAREQYF